The 5 T cell receptor beta chains in this list originate from one sample, sequenced in a study of technical replicates of blood from a few donors. Generated by immunoSEQ multiplex PCR, the TCRdb table keeps only in-frame clones and is missing some. The table shows almost 90,000 clones, with about 94% occurring only once. The specimen was T cells isolated from PBMCs. The receptor set was obtained from a human donor in good health.

The rearrangement links TRBV5-1 to TRBJ2-7, with a weak D call TRBD1 (6 bases). This CDR3 comprises 15 residues. Looked up from germline, CDR1 is SGHRS and CDR2 is YFSETQ. V lost 4 bases and J 3 bases, leaving 17 bases between the germline ends. The CDR3 loop is CASSRSQGRDYEQYF. In DNA, the CDR3 is TGCGCCAGCAGCCGATCACAGGGTCGGGACTACGAGCAGTACTTC.

The V gene is TRBV7-6, the J gene TRBJ2-3; weak D call: TRBD2 (6 bases). V lost 5 bases to trimming and J lost 3 bases, with 15 bases between them. CDR1 is SGHVS, CDR2 FNYEAQ, per germline. This CDR3 is built from 15 residues. Here the CDR3 reads CASSPGGVWTDTQYF. Here the CDR3 DNA reads TGTGCCAGCAGCCCCGGCGGGGTGTGGACAGATACGCAGTATTTT.

V usage is TRBV19 and J usage is TRBJ1-1; TRBD1 is a possible D gene (5 bases). The CDR3 extends over 14 amino acids. Germline assignment: CDR1 LNHDA and CDR2 SQIVND (reference sequence). The ends were cut back, 3 bases at V and 4 bases at J, with 12 bases in the middle. CDR3 amino acids: CASSIVGEGTEAFF. For the CDR3, the DNA is TGTGCCAGTAGTATTGTAGGGGAGGGCACTGAAGCTTTCTTT.

V and J are TRBV4-1 and TRBJ2-5; no clear D. The CDR3 runs to 12 residues. The V and J ends lost 1 base and 5 bases respectively, with 5 bases between them. Germline V CDR1 and CDR2: MGHRA, YSYEKL. The CDR3 is CASSQVLETQYF. CDR3 sequence (DNA): TGCGCCAGCAGCCAAGTTCTGGAGACCCAGTACTTC.

This clone was counted a single time. CDR3 coding DNA: TGTGCCAGCTCCTTTGGAGGTAACCAAGAGACCCAGTACTTC. Translating gives CASSFGGNQETQYF. The rearrangement uses TRBV6-5 and TRBJ2-5, with a tentative D call TRBD2 (5 bases). The CDR3 length is 14 residues. Trimming removed 8 bases from V and 0 bases from J, with 13 bases in between. CDR1 is MNHEY and CDR2 is SVGAGI in the germline V gene.